The 17 T cell receptor beta chains below come from one sample, sequenced in a study of regulatory T cells in long-lasting Graves disease. Libraries of TCR beta came from iRepertoire HTBI primers plus Arm-PCR of CDR3 regions. One entry per CDR3 protein results from TCRdb running MiXCR on the multiplex PCR reads. The sample records around 500,000 distinct CDR3 sequences, about 13% being singletons. Time point in this sample: newly diagnosed GD, antithyroid drugs for less than 3 months. Following extraction of RNA from PBMCs, that RNA was used to make the TCR library. These data are also associated with another study on T cells in Graves' hyperthyroidism and ophthalmopathy.

Specimen: peripheral blood mononuclear cells (PBMCs), collected at new diagnosis, from a patient treated with antithyroid drugs. The receptors stem from a man aged 25-45 years with Graves disease.

J is TRBJ1-3 and V is TRBV20-1; TRBD1 matches at 8 bases. This CDR3 comprises 16 residues. With 5 bases clipped from V and 0 bases from J, the junction kept 9 bases outside the gene matches. Germline V CDR1 and CDR2: DFQATT, SNEGSKA (reference sequence). Here the CDR3 reads CSASDRGGYSGNTIYF. In nucleotides, the CDR3 is TGCAGTGCTTCCGACAGGGGCGGCTACTCTGGAAACACCATATATTTT.

This clonotype appeared many times. The chain combines TRBV3-1 with TRBJ2-5; possible D gene TRBD2, 5 bases. Per the germline V gene, CDR1 is LGHDT and CDR2 is YNNKEL (reference sequence). CDR3 length: 13 amino acids. V lost 4 bases to trimming and J lost 4 bases, with 10 bases between them. The CDR3 loop reads CASSLKGGETQYF. DNA of the CDR3: TGTGCCAGCAGCCTCAAAGGAGGAGAGACCCAGTACTTC.

This clonotype came up many times. The J gene is TRBJ2-4, the V gene TRBV2; D is unclear. Germline CDR1 and CDR2: SNHLY and FYNNEI. The CDR3 extends over 11 amino acids. Trimming cost V 3 bases and J 7 bases, with 4 bases left between them. Here the CDR3 reads CASSDSNIQYF. The CDR3 coding sequence is TGTGCCAGCAGTGACAGTAACATTCAGTACTTC.

Concerning this clonotype itself: A far larger clone is just one base off, so this is likely a read error. The chain couples TRBV12-3 or TRBV12-4 to TRBJ2-3, with D hard to call. Trimming shortened V by 6 bases and J by 1 base, and 11 bases separated the two germline ends. This CDR3 region has 14 residues. This CDR3 is CASSPKTGTDTQYF. In DNA, the CDR3 is TGTGCCAGCAGCCCCAAAACCGGCACAGATACGCAGTATTTT.

The V call is TRBV28, the J call TRBJ2-3, with D possibly being TRBD1 or TRBD2 (5 bases each). V lost 2 bases, J lost 1 base, and 13 bases lay in between. The CDR3 consists of 16 residues. From germline, CDR1 is MDHEN and CDR2 SYDVKM. CDR3 loop: CASSLGASRRTDTQYF. The DNA for the CDR3 is TGTGCCAGCAGTTTAGGGGCTAGCCGACGCACAGATACGCAGTATTTT.

This clonotype has a count of ten or more. The chain carries TRBV29-1 and TRBJ1-1, with unresolved D. Trimming cost V 5 bases and J 1 base, with 8 bases left between them. CDR1 is SQVTM and CDR2 is ANQGSEA in the germline V gene. The CDR3 covers 12 residues. The CDR3 loop is CSVLTGNTEAFF. CDR3 nucleotides: TGCAGCGTTCTGACGGGGAACACTGAAGCTTTCTTT.

This clonotype was detected only once. This could be a read error, since a much larger clone is one nucleotide away. The V gene is TRBV20-1, the J gene TRBJ2-1; 10 bases line up with TRBD2. CDR3 length: 15 amino acids. CDR1 and CDR2 from the germline V gene are DFQATT and SNEGSKA (reference sequence). The DNA for the CDR3 is TGCAGTGCGCTTCCCCTAGCGGGAGCCTCCAATGAGCAGCTCTTC. This gives the protein CSALPLAGASNEQLF.

This clonotype was found a few times. The chain is built from TRBV10-3 and TRBJ1-4; 8 positions agree with TRBD1. The germline V gene has CDR1 ENHRY and CDR2 SYGVKD. The CDR3 loop spans 13 amino acids. Germline trimming cut 7 bases from V and 6 bases from J; bases unmatched to any gene: 4. CDR3 protein: CAIKQDRDEKLFF. CDR3 nucleotides: TGTGCCATCAAGCAGGACAGGGATGAAAAACTGTTTTTT.

Concerning this clonotype itself: One junction end does not reproduce the germline sequence, and a read error may be involved. The chain is built from TRBV11-2 and TRBJ2-3; D not resolved. This CDR3 has 13 residues. Per germline, CDR1 SGHAT and CDR2 FQNNGV. The CDR3 region has the DNA TGTGCTAGCAGCCTTCGGTGCGGAGATACGCAGTATTTT. It translates to CASSLRCGDTQYF.

The rearrangement uses TRBV6-1 and TRBJ1-5, with 7 bases that match TRBD1. Trimming cost V 10 bases and J 7 bases; bases outside gene matches: 16. Germline V gene sequence: CDR1 MNHNS, CDR2 SASEGT. This CDR3 is built from 15 residues. CDR3: CATDETPTGWQPQHF. The CDR3 DNA follows: TGTGCCACCGATGAAACTCCGACAGGGTGGCAGCCCCAGCATTTT.

The chain links TRBV10-3 to TRBJ2-3; 14 bases are a match to TRBD2. CDR1 is ENHRY, CDR2 SYGVKD, per germline. Trimming cost V 6 bases and J 4 bases; bases outside gene matches: 3. The CDR3 is 15 residues long. CDR3 amino acids: CAIRGTSGSADTQYF. The DNA of the CDR3 is TGTGCCATCAGAGGGACTAGCGGGAGTGCAGATACGCAGTATTTT.

This clonotype was seen at least ten times. The chain employs TRBV28 and TRBJ2-5; D unclear. The CDR3 extends over 13 amino acids. V shed 2 bases and J shed 5 bases, with 9 bases lying between them. Germline V gene lookup returns CDR1 MDHEN and CDR2 SYDVKM. CDR3 nucleotides: TGTGCCAGCAGTTTAAGGGATAAGGAGACCCAGTACTTC. Amino acids: CASSLRDKETQYF.

This clonotype was seen a handful of times. The rearrangement uses TRBV12-3 or TRBV12-4 and TRBJ2-1; D remains ambiguous. The CDR3 spans 16 residues. V dropped 5 bases and J dropped 6 bases, with 20 bases sitting between them. The CDR3 DNA is TGTGCCAGCAGTCCCAGCAGCTTAGGACCTCCCAATGAGCAGTTCTTC. It specifies CASSPSSLGPPNEQFF.

This clonotype was seen many times. The chain combines TRBV20-1 with TRBJ2-3, with TRBD2 matching over 15 bases. V gave up 3 bases and J gave up 0 bases; unmatched junction bases: 1. Germline lookup yields CDR1 DFQATT and CDR2 SNEGSKA (reference sequence). This CDR3 is 16 amino acids long. CDR3 bases: TGCAGTGCTAGCGGGACTAGCGGGGGGAGCACAGATACGCAGTATTTT. It specifies CSASGTSGGSTDTQYF.

At least ten counts were recorded for this clonotype. CDR3 region: CSAPHRGNQPQHF. For the CDR3, the DNA is TGCAGTGCTCCCCACAGGGGGAATCAGCCCCAGCATTTT. The chain links TRBV20-1 to TRBJ1-5; TRBD1 aligns across 8 bases. Unmatched junction bases numbered 4, after V lost 5 bases and J lost 4 bases. This CDR3 has 13 amino acids. Germline values: CDR1 DFQATT, CDR2 SNEGSKA (reference sequence).

With regard to this clonotype: With a much larger clone just one base away, this may be a read error. The CDR3 protein is CASSSIKGRIYGYTF. The CDR3 nucleotides are TGTGCCAGCAGTTCAATAAAAGGGAGAATTTATGGCTACACCTTC. This chain connects TRBV6-5 to TRBJ1-2; D gene ambiguous. Trimming cost V 4 bases and J 5 bases, with 17 bases left between them. This CDR3 contains 15 residues. Germline CDR1 is MNHEY and CDR2 is SVGAGI.

This clonotype was seen at least ten times. The CDR3 protein is CASSLGTLGYTF. CDR3 sequence (DNA): TGTGCCAGCAGTTTAGGGACACTCGGCTACACCTTC. The rearrangement uses TRBV12-3 or TRBV12-4 and TRBJ1-2; tentative D call: TRBD1 (5 bases). The CDR3 consists of 12 residues. The V gene lost 1 base and the J gene lost 8 bases, with 8 bases spanning the gap.